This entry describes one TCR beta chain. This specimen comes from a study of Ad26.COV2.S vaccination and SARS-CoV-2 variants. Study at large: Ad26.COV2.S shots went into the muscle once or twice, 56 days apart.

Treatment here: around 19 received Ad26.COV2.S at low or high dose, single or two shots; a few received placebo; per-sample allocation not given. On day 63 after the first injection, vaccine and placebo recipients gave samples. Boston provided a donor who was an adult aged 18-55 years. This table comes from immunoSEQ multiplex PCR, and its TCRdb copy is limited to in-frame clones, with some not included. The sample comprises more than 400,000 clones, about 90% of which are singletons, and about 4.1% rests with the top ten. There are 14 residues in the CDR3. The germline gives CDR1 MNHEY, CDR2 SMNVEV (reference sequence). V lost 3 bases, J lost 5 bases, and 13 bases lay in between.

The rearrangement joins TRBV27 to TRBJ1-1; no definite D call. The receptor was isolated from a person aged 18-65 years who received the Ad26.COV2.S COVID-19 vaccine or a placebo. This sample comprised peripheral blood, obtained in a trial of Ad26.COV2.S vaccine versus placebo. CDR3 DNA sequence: TGTGCCAGCAGTTTCCTAGAGGGCCGAACTGAAGCTTTCTTT. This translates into CASSFLEGRTEAFF.